Shown below are 5 T cell receptor beta chains from a single sample sequenced in a study of blood T cell repertoires in COVID-19. The repertoire was sequenced with immunoSEQ multiplex PCR; TCRdb's copy has only in-frame clones and lacks some. This sample has approximately 100,000 clones, with approximately 86% found just once. Sequencing was done on a sample of PBMCs or T cells enriched from blood (not recorded which). These receptors all stem from a woman between 45 and 65 years old who had recovered from COVID-19.

The CDR3 DNA reads TGTGCCAGCAGCCACTGGGCTGGGGAGACCCAGTACTTC. It specifies CASSHWAGETQYF. The chain uses TRBV3-1 (or the pseudogene TRBV3-2) and TRBJ2-5; D not resolved. This CDR3 has 13 amino acids. Germline loops: CDR1 LGHDT, CDR2 YNNKEL (reference sequence). The ends were cut back, 3 bases at V and 5 bases at J, with 10 bases in the middle.

This chain links TRBV18 with TRBJ2-3; 9 positions agree with TRBD1. With V trimmed by 5 bases and J by 2 bases, 5 bases remained unmatched. Looked up from germline, CDR1 is KGHSH and CDR2 is LQKENI. There are 15 residues in the CDR3. The CDR3 protein is CASSGDRALTDTQYF. In DNA form, the CDR3 reads TGTGCCAGCTCAGGGGACAGGGCGCTCACAGATACGCAGTATTTT.

The chain combines TRBV11-2 with TRBJ1-2; D remains ambiguous. V was shortened by 0 bases and J by 2 bases, with 7 bases between the two germline ends. There are 14 residues in the CDR3. The germline gives CDR1 SGHAT, CDR2 FQNNGV. CDR3 sequence (DNA): TGTGCCAGCAGCTTAGAATACGGGAACTATGGCTACACCTTC. It is translated as CASSLEYGNYGYTF.

This chain connects TRBV12-3 or TRBV12-4 to TRBJ1-3; D is perhaps TRBD1 (5 bases). This CDR3 region has 13 residues. V was trimmed by 6 bases and J by 7 bases, leaving 13 bases between them. Here the CDR3 DNA reads TGTGCCAGCAGGGGGCGGGGGTACAACACCATATATTTT. Its protein is CASRGRGYNTIYF.

The chain combines TRBV7-2 with TRBJ1-1, with TRBD1 matching over 9 bases. The trim removed 5 bases at V and 4 bases at J, leaving 14 bases unmatched. Germline CDR1 and CDR2: SGHTA and FQGNSA. This CDR3 contains 17 residues. The CDR3 reads CASSHRGLGTTATEAFF. The CDR3 DNA is TGTGCCAGCAGCCACAGGGGGCTGGGGACAACCGCCACTGAAGCTTTCTTT.